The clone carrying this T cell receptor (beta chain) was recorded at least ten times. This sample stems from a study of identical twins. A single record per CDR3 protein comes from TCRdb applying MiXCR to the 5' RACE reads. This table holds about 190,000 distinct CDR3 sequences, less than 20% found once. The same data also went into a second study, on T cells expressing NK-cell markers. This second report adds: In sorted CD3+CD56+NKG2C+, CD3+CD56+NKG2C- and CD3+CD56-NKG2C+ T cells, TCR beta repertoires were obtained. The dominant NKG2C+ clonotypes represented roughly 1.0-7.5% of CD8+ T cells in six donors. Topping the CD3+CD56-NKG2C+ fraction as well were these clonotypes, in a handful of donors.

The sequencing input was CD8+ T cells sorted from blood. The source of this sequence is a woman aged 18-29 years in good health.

Written as DNA, the CDR3 is TGTGCCAGCAGTCCAGCCTATGAGCAGTTCTTC. The encoded protein is CASSPAYEQFF. The chain employs TRBV6-2 or TRBV6-3 and TRBJ2-1; D uncertain. V was cut by 5 bases and J by 8 bases, with 7 bases left in between. In germline, CDR1 is MNHEY, CDR2 SVGEGT. The CDR3 length is 11 residues.